These T cell receptor beta chains were read from a single sample in a study of cytomegalovirus exposure and HLA in healthy donors. Libraries were prepared by immunoSEQ multiplex PCR; TCRdb keeps only in-frame clonotypes and omits some of them. The table shows 150,000 to 200,000 clones, with about 81% occurring only once. Input material: PBMCs. All receptors derive from a young woman in good health and CMV-seronegative. The CDR3 runs from the conserved cysteine through the conserved F or W. The D gene is left open where the match is weak. Some rows have no size entry. The others give once, few or many, or a class for an expanded clone.

D,V,size,J,DNA,CDR3
-,TRBV6-4,few,TRBJ1-1,TGTGCCAGCAGTCTCAGGTTGAACACTGAAGCTTTCTTT,CASSLRLNTEAFF
-,TRBV2,-,TRBJ2-5,TGTGCCAGCCGGGGTAGCGTAGGGTGGACCCAGTACTTC,CASRGSVGWTQYF
TRBD1,TRBV29-1,-,TRBJ2-2,TGCAGCGTTGGTGTAGGGGGCGGCCTGACCGGGGAGCTGTTTTTT,CSVGVGGGLTGELFF
-,TRBV12-5,-,TRBJ2-5,TGTGCTAGTGGTTTGGGGCAGGGGCACCAAGAGACCCAGTACTTC,CASGLGQGHQETQYF
-,TRBV6-5,-,TRBJ1-1,TGTGCCACCCGGGTCCTTTGGAACACTGAAGCTTTCTTT,CATRVLWNTEAFF
TRBD2,TRBV9,-,TRBJ2-5,TGTGCCAGCAGCGTAGCGGGGGGGCCCGGGGAGACCCAGTACTTC,CASSVAGGPGETQYF
-,TRBV5-1,-,TRBJ2-7,TGCGCCAGCTCAGCTAGAGGTGGCAGTACCTACGAGCAGTACTTC,CASSARGGSTYEQYF
-,TRBV6-1,-,TRBJ1-1,TGTGCCAGCAGGGGGAGGCCTAACACTGAAGCTTTCTTT,CASRGRPNTEAFF
-,TRBV6-5,-,TRBJ2-1,TGTGCCAGCAGTTACTCTCGTAACGGAGATGAGCAGTTCTTC,CASSYSRNGDEQFF
-,TRBV5-6,-,TRBJ2-5,TGTGCCAGCAGCTTGGGTGCAGACCAAGAGACCCAGTACTTC,CASSLGADQETQYF